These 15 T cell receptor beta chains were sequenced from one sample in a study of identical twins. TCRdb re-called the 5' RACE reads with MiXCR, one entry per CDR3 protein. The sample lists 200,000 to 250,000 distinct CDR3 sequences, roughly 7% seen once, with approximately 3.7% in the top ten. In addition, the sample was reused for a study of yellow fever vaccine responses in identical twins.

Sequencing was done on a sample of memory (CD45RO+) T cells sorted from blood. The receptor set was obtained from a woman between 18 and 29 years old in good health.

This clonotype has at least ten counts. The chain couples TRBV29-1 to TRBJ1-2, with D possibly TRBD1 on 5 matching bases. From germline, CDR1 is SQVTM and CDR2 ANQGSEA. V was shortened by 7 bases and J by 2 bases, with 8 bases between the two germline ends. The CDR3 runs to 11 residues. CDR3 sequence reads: CSATENYGYTF. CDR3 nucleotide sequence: TGCAGCGCGACAGAGAACTATGGCTACACCTTC.

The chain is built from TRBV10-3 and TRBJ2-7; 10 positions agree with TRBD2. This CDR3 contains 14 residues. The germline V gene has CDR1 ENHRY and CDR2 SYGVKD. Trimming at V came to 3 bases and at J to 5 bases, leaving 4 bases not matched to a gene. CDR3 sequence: CAISELAGYHEQYF. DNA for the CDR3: TGTGCCATCAGTGAACTAGCGGGATACCACGAGCAGTACTTC.

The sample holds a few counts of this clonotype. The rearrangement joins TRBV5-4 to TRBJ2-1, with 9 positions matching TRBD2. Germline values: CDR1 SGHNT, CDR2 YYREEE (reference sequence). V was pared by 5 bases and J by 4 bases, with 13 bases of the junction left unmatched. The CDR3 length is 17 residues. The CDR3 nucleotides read TGTGCCAGCAGTACCCTCCGAGCGGGGGGTAAATACAATGAGCAGTTCTTC. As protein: CASSTLRAGGKYNEQFF.

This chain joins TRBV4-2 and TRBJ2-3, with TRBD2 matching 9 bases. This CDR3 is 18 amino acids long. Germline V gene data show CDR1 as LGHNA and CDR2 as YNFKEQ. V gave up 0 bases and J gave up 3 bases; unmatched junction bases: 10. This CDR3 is CASSQDMWGGGGTDTQYF. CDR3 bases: TGTGCCAGCAGCCAAGATATGTGGGGCGGGGGGGGGACAGATACGCAGTATTTT.

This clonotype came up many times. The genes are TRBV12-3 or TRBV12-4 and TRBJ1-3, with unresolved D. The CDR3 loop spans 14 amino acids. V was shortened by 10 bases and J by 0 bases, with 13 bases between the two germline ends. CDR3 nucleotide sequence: TGTGCCAACACTAAAGACGGCTCTGGAAACACCATATATTTT. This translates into CANTKDGSGNTIYF.

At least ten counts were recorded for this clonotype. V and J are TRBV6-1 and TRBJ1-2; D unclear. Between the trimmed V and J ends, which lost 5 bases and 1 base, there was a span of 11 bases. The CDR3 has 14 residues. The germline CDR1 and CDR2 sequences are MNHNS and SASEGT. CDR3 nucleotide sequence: TGTGCCAGCAGTCTTCTAGGGAATAACTATGGCTACACCTTC. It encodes CASSLLGNNYGYTF.

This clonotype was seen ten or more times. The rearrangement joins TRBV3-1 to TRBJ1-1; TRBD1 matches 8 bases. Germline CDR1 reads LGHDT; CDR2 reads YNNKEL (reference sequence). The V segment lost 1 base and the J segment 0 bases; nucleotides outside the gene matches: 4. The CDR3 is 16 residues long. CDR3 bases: TGTGCCAGCAGCCAAGGACAGGGGAGCCTGAACACTGAAGCTTTCTTT. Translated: CASSQGQGSLNTEAFF.

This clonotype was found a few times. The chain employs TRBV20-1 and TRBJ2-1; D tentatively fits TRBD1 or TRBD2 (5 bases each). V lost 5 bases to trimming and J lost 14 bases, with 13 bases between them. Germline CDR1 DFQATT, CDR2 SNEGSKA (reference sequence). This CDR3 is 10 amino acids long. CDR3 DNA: TGCAGTGCTCGGGGCCTGGGGGAGTTCTTC. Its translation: CSARGLGEFF.

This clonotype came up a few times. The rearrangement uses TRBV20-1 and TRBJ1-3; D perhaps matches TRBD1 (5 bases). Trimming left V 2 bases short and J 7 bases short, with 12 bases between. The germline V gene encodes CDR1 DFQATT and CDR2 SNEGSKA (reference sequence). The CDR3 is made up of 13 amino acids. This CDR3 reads CSARFRGGNTIYF. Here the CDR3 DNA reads TGCAGTGCTAGATTTCGTGGGGGGAACACCATATATTTT.

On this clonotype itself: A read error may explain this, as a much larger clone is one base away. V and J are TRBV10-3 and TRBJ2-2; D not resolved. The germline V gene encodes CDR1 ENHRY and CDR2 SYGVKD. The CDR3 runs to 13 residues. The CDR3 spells CAISAQATWELFF. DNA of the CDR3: TGTGCCATCAGTGCCCAGGCCACCTGGGAGCTGTTTTTT.

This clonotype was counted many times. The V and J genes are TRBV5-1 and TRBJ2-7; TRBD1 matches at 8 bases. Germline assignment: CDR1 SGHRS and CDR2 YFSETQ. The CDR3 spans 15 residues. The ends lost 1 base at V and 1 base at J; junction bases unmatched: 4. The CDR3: CASSLFGTGSYEQYF. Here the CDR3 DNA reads TGCGCCAGCAGCTTGTTCGGGACAGGTTCCTACGAGCAGTACTTC.

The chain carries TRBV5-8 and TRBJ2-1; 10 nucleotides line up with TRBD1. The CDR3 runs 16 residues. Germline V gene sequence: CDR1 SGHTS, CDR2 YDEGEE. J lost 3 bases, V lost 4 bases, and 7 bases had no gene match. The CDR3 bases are TGTGCCAGCAGCGAATACGGGACAGGGGTCTACAATGAGCAGTTCTTC. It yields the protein CASSEYGTGVYNEQFF.

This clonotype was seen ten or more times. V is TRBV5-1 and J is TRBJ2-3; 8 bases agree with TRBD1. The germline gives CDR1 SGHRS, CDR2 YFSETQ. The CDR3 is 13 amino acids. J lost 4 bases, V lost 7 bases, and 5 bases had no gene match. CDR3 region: CASVRDRSDTQYF. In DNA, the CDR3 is TGCGCCAGCGTCCGGGACAGGTCAGATACGCAGTATTTT. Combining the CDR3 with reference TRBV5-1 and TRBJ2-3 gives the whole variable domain KAGVTQTPRYLIKTRGQQVTLSCSPISGHRSVSWYQQTPGQGLQFLFEYFSETQRNKGNFPGRFSGRQFSNSRSEMNVSTLELGDSALYLCASVRDRSDTQYFGPGTRLTVL.

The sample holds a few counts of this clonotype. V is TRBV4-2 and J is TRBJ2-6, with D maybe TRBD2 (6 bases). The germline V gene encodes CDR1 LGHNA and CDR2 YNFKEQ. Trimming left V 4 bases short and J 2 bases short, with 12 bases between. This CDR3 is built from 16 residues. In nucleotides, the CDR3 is TGTGCCAGCAGCCTGATTGGGGGGACTGGGGCCAACGTCCTGACTTTC. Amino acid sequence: CASSLIGGTGANVLTF.

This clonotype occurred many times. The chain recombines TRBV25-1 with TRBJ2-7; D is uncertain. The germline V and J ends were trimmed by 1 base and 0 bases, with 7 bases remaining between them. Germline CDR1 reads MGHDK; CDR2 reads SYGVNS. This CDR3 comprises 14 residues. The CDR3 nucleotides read TGTGCCAGCAGTGAATTTCCAAGCTCCTACGAGCAGTACTTC. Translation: CASSEFPSSYEQYF.